This TCR beta chain was recovered during a study of monozygotic twins with inflammatory bowel disease. TCRdb re-called the 5' RACE reads; one entry per CDR3 protein, DNA not given. In all, the sample yields under 350,000 distinct CDR3 sequences. This CDR3 has 12 residues. CDR1 is SGHKS, CDR2 YYEKEE, per germline (reference sequence). The clonotype originates from a human donor with ulcerative colitis or Crohn's disease, or a healthy co-twin of an affected twin (not recorded which). The material sequenced was blood. The rearrangement links TRBV5-5 to TRBJ2-4. Here the CDR3 reads CASSQDVNIQYF.